A selection of T cell receptor beta chains follows, all from one sample in a study of blood T cell repertoires in COVID-19. Using immunoSEQ multiplex PCR, the repertoire was profiled, and TCRdb retains in-frame clones only, with some absent. Of 35,000 to 55,000 clones in the sample, approximately 87% are singletons; the top ten hold around 4.5%. The material sequenced was peripheral blood. Receptor source: a human donor in a cohort sampled during active COVID-19. Each CDR3 is given with its conserved first and last residue. Each record gives: clone size, J gene, V gene, CDR3 protein. Clone size appears in some rows only: once, few, many, or a class for an expanded clone.

>.|TRBJ2-7|TRBV15
CATSPWDRGSEQYF
>.|TRBJ2-3|TRBV9
CASSVGGTSGTDTQYF
>.|TRBJ2-7|TRBV27
CASSFAQGKIQGYEQYF
>.|TRBJ1-4|TRBV3-1/TRBV3-2
CASSQDLKLFF
>.|TRBJ1-1|TRBV23-1
CASSYRVEAFF
>once|TRBJ2-7|TRBV7-2
CASSTGLASSYEQYF
>.|TRBJ2-3|TRBV5-1
CASSSGQGSVPDTQYF
>.|TRBJ2-7|TRBV9
CASSVNPRDSAYEQYF
>.|TRBJ1-1|TRBV7-3
CASSLQRDTEAFF
>.|TRBJ2-3|TRBV7-9
CASSTLAGVGPDTQYF
>.|TRBJ2-5|TRBV24-1
CATSGQGQETQYF
>once|TRBJ2-5|TRBV20-1
CSASPTGLAGRETQYF
>.|TRBJ2-1|TRBV4-3
CASSQDRDYYNEQFF
>.|TRBJ2-3|TRBV19
CASSIGTKRDTDTQYF
>.|TRBJ1-1|TRBV10-3
CAIRQQGANTEAFF
>few|TRBJ2-1|TRBV10-1
CASSGVGTVDRSSYNEQFF
>few|TRBJ2-1|TRBV11-1
CASSFGQGISTEQFF
>.|TRBJ1-5|TRBV28
CASSYTQGNQPQHF
>.|TRBJ2-7|TRBV11-2
CASSPLKREGLYEQYF
>.|TRBJ2-6|TRBV27
CASSFIGGVSGANVLTF
>.|TRBJ2-7|TRBV19
CASSNGLAGGPYEQYF
>.|TRBJ2-3|TRBV7-2
CASSLAGNLAGGPGTDTQYF
>.|TRBJ1-6|TRBV30
CAWSVAGSVMPLHF
>.|TRBJ2-3|TRBV25-1
CASSEGSYGGRVADTQYF